The T cell receptor beta chain under discussion was sequenced for a study of cytomegalovirus exposure and HLA in healthy donors. Whole-study context: The 100 to 150 validation repertoires, a later analysis reported, used the same platform as the approximately 730 repertoires from the first cohort. Study findings and constraints: As confirmed in vitro, three CMV-associated chains were specific for CMV antigens.

As for this clone: As yet, its antigen is unknown.

The CDR3 is 13 residues long. The V gene's germline CDR1 is MDHEN and CDR2 SYDVKM. V was pared by 5 bases and J by 8 bases, with 15 bases between. The protocol was immunoSEQ multiplex PCR, while the TCRdb copy is restricted to in-frame clones and leaves out a portion. This table holds roughly 120,000 clones, roughly 89% found once. The rearrangement joins TRBV28 to TRBJ1-2; possibly TRBD1 for D (6 bases). The specimen was PBMCs. This sequence originates from a man under 40 in good health and CMV-seronegative. The CDR3 sequence: CASSQDRLGGYTF. CDR3 coding DNA: TGTGCCAGCAGTCAAGACAGGTTGGGGGGCTACACCTTC.